The clone carrying this TCR beta chain appeared many times. Its specificity is unknown. The data are from a study of breast tumors, draining lymph nodes, adjacent tissues. Samples came from axillary lymph nodes draining the breast cancer. TCRdb used MiXCR to reprocess the multiplex PCR reads, holding one entry per CDR3 protein. The sample holds approximately 210,000 distinct CDR3 sequences, 32% seen once. Study conclusions and caveats: Compared with basal-like, luminal-like tumors shared significantly more repertoire with nontumor tissue. Tumors had less TCR diversity than lymph nodes, more than nontumor tissue.

Germline V gene sequence: CDR1 ENHRY, CDR2 SYGVKD. CDR3 length: 15 residues. The trim removed 4 bases at V and 4 bases at J, leaving 7 bases unmatched. This chain uses TRBV10-3 with TRBJ2-5; TRBD1 matches at 9 bases. The sequenced material came from axillary lymph node tissue. The sequence was collected from a female donor with breast cancer. Some clones in this sample may be carry-over from other donors' samples. CDR3 amino acids: CAISGGTGSRETQYF. CDR3 DNA: TGTGCCATCAGTGGGGGGACAGGGTCTCGAGAGACCCAGTACTTC.